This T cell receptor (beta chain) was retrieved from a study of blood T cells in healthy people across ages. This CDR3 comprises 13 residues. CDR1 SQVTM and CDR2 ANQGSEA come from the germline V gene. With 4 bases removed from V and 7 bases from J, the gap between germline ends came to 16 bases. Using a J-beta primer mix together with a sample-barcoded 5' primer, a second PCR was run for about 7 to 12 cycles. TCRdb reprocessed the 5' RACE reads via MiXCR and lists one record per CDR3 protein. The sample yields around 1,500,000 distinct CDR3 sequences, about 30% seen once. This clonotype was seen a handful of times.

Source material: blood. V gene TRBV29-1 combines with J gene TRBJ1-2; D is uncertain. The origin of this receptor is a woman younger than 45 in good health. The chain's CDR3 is CSVANPGGFGYTF. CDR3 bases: TGCAGCGTTGCCAATCCAGGAGGATTTGGCTACACCTTC.